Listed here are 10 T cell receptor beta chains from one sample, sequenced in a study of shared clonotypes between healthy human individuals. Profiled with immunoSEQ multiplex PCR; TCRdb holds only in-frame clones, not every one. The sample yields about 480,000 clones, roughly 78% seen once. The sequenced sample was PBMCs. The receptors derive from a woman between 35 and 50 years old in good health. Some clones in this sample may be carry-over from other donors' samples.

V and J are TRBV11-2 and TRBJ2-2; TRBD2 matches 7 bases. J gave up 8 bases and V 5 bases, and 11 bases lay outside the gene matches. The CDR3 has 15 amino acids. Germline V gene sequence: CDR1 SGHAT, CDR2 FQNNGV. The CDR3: CASSQGTTRSGELFF. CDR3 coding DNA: TGTGCCAGCAGCCAAGGGACTACAAGAAGTGGGGAGCTGTTTTTT.

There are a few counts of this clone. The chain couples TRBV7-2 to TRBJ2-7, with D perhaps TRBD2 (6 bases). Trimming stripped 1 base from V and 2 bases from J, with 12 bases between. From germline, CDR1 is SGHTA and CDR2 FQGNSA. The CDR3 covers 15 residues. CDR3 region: CASSLGAGGAYEQYF. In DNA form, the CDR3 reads TGTGCCAGCAGCTTAGGGGCCGGGGGTGCCTACGAGCAGTACTTC.

This chain's CDR3 is CASSPPTGGRVEQYF. CDR3 DNA: TGTGCCAGCTCACCACCGACAGGCGGGAGGGTCGAGCAGTACTTC. The genes are TRBV18 and TRBJ2-7; TRBD2 matches 9 bases. In germline, CDR1 is KGHSH, CDR2 LQKENI. This CDR3 comprises 15 residues. J lost 6 bases, V lost 0 bases, and 6 bases had no gene match.

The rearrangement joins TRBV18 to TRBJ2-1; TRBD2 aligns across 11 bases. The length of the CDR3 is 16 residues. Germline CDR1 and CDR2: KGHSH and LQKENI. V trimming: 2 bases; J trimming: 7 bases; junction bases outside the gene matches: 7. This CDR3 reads CASSPAVPSGGNEQFF. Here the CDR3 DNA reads TGTGCCAGCTCACCAGCGGTCCCTAGCGGGGGGAATGAGCAGTTCTTC.

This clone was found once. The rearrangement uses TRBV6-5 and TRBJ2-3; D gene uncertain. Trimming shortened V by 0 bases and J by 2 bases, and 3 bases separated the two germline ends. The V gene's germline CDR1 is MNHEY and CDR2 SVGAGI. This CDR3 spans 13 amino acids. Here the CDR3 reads CASSYSVTDTQYF. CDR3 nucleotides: TGTGCCAGCAGTTACTCGGTCACAGATACGCAGTATTTT.

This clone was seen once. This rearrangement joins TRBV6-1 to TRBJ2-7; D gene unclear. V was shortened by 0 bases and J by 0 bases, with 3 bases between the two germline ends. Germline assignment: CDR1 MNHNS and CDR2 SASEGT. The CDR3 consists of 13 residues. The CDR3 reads CASSEATSYEQYF. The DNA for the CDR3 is TGTGCCAGCAGTGAAGCGACCTCCTACGAGCAGTACTTC.

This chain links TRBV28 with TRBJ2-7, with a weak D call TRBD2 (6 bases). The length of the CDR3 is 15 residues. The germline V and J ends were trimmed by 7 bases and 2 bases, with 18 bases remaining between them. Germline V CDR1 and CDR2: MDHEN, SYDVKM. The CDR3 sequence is CASTRNPSATYEQYF. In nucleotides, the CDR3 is TGTGCCAGCACCCGTAACCCTAGCGCCACCTACGAGCAGTACTTC.

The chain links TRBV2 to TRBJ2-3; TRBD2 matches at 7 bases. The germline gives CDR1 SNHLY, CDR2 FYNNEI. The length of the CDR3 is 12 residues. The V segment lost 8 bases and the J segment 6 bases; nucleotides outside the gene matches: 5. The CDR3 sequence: CASSSGEDTQYF. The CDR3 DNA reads TGTGCCAGCTCTAGCGGAGAGGATACGCAGTATTTT.

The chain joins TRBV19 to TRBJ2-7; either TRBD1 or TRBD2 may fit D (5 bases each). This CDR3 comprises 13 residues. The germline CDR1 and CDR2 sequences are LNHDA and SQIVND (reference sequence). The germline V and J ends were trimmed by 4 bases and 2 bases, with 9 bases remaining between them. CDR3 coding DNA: TGTGCCAGTAGTACCCGGGACCCCTACGAGCAGTACTTC. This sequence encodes CASSTRDPYEQYF.

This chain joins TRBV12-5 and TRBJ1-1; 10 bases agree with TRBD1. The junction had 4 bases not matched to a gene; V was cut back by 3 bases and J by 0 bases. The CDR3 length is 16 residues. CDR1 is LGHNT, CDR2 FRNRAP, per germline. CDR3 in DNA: TGTGCTAGTGGTTTCGTGACAGGGGGCATGAACACTGAAGCTTTCTTT. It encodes CASGFVTGGMNTEAFF.